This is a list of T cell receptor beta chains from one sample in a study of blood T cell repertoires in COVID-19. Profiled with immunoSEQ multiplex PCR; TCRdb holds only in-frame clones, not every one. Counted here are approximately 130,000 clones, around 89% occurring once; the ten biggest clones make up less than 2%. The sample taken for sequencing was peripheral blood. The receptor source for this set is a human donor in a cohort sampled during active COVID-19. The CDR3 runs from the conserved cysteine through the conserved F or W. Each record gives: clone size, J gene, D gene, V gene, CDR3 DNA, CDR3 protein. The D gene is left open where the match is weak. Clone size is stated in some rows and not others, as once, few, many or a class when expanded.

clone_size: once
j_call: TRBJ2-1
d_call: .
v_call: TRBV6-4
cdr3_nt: TGTGCCAGCAGTGACCTATTCAGACCGGGAGTGCGCAATGAGCAGTTCTTC
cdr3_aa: CASSDLFRPGVRNEQFF

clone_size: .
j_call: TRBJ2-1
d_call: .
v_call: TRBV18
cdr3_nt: TGTGCCAGCTCACCCCTGGGGACACCTATCAATGAGCAGTTCTTC
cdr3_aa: CASSPLGTPINEQFF

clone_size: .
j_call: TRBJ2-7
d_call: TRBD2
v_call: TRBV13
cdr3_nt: TGTGCCAGCAGCTCGACTAGCGGGGTCTCCTACGAGCAGTACTTC
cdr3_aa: CASSSTSGVSYEQYF

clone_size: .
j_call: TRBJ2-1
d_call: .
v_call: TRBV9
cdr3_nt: TGTGCCAGCAGCGCGAGCTCAAGCTCCTACAATGAGCAGTTCTTC
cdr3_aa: CASSASSSSYNEQFF

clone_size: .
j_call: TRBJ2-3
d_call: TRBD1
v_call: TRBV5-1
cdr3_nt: TGCGCCAGCACCCTGGGGACAGGTAACACAGATACGCAGTATTTT
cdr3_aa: CASTLGTGNTDTQYF

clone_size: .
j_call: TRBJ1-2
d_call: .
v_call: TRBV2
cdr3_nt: TGTGCCAGCAGGAGGGCGGACTACTATGGCTACACCTTC
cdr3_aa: CASRRADYYGYTF

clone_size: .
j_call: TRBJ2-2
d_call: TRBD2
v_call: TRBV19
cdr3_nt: TGTGCCAGTAGTAGGAACCTAGCGGGGGGGCTCACCGGGGAGCTGTTTTTT
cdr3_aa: CASSRNLAGGLTGELFF

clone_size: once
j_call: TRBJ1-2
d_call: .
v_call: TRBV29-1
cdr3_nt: TGCAGCGTCCACAGGGAATGGAACTATGGCTACACCTTC
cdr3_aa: CSVHREWNYGYTF

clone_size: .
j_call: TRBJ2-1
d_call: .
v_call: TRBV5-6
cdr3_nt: TGTGCCAGCAGCTTAGCAGGCCCCTCCTACAATGAGCAGTTCTTC
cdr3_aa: CASSLAGPSYNEQFF

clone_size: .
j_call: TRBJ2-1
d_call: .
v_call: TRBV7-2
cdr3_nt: TGTGCCAGCAGCTTAGTTTCTCGGTCGGGAGATGAGCAGTTCTTC
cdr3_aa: CASSLVSRSGDEQFF

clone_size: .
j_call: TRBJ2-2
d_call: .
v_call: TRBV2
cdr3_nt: TGTGCCAGCAGTGAAGCGCCGGAGCGGAGCACCGGGGAGCTGTTTTTT
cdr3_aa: CASSEAPERSTGELFF

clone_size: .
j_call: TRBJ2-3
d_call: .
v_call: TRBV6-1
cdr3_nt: TGTGCCAGCAGTGAAGGGGCCCAGTGGGATACGCAGTATTTT
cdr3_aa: CASSEGAQWDTQYF

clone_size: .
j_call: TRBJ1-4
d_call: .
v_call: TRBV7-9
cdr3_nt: TGTGCCAGCAGCCCCGCGGCGGGGATTAATGAAAAACTGTTTTTT
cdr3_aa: CASSPAAGINEKLFF

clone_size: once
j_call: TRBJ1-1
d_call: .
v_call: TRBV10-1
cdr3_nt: TGCGCCAGCAGAGCAGGGGATTACACTGAAGCTTTCTTT
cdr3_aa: CASRAGDYTEAFF

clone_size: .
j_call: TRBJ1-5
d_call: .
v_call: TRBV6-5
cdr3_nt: TGTGCCAGCAGAAACGATGGGGCAAGCAATCAGCCCCAGCATTTT
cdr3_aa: CASRNDGASNQPQHF

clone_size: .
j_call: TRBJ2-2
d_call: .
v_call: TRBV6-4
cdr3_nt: TGTGCCAGCAGTGACTCCTCGGGAAACACCGGGGAGCTGTTTTTT
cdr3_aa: CASSDSSGNTGELFF

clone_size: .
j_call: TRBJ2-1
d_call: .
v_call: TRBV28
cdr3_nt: TGTGCCAGCACCCAGGACAACTACAATGAGCAGTTCTTC
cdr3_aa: CASTQDNYNEQFF

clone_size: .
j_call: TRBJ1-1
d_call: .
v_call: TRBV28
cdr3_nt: TGTGCCAGCAGTTTCCAACCGGGTTCGAACACTGAAGCTTTCTTT
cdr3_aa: CASSFQPGSNTEAFF

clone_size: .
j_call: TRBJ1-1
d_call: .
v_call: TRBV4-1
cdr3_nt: TGCGCCACAAGCTTTACGGCCGGGGAAAACACTGAAGCTTTCTTT
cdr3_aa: CATSFTAGENTEAFF

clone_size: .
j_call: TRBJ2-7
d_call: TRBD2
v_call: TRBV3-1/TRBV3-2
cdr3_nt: TGTGCCAGCAGCCAAGATCGAACTAGCGGGAGCCAAAAACCCTACGAGCAGTACTTC
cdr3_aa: CASSQDRTSGSQKPYEQYF

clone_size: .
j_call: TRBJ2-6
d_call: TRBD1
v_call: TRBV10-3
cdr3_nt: TGTGCCATCTACGACAGGGGGCCTAACTCTGGGGCCAACGTCCTGACTTTC
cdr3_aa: CAIYDRGPNSGANVLTF

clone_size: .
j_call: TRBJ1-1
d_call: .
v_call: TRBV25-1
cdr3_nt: TGTGCCAGCAGTGCGACAGTTAACACTGAAGCTTTCTTT
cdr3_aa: CASSATVNTEAFF

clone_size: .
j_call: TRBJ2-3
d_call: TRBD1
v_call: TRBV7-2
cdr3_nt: TGTGCCAGCAGCTTAGTTTATGGGGGCAGGGGGACAGATACGCAGTATTTT
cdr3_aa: CASSLVYGGRGTDTQYF

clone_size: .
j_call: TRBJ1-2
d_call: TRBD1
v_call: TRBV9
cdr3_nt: TGTGCCAGCACCCGTAAGGGACAGGGGTCCTATGGCTACACCTTC
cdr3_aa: CASTRKGQGSYGYTF

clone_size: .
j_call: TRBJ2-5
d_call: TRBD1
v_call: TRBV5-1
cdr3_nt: TGCGCCAGCAGCCTAATCGCCGGGACAGGGGTCGTCGAGACCCAGTACTTC
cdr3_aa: CASSLIAGTGVVETQYF

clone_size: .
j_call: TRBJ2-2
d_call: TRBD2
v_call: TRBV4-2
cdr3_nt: TGTGCCAGCAGCCAAGCCGGGGGGGCCTCGTCGAACACCGGGGAGCTGTTTTTT
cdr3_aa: CASSQAGGASSNTGELFF

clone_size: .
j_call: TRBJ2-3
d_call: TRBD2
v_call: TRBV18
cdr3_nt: TGTGCCAGCTCACCCCGAGCGGGAGGGGCAGATACGCAGTATTTT
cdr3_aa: CASSPRAGGADTQYF

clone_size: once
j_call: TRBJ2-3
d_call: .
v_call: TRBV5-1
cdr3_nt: TGCGCCAGCAAGATGACTAGCACAGATACGCAGTATTTT
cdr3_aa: CASKMTSTDTQYF

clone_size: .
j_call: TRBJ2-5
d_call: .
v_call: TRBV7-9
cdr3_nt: TGTGCCAGCAGCTCCCCCCAGGGTCCCTGGGAGACCCAGTACTTC
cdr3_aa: CASSSPQGPWETQYF

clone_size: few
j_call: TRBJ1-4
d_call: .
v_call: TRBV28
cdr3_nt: TGTGCCAGCAGTTGGAGGGGATTGGGTGAAAAACTGTTTTTT
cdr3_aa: CASSWRGLGEKLFF

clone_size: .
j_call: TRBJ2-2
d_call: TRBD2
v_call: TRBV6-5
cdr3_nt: TGTGCCAGCAGTTACAGTAGCGGGAGGGCCGGCGGGGAGCTGTTTTTT
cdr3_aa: CASSYSSGRAGGELFF

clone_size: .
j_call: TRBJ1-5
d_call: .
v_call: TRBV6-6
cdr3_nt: TGTGCCAGCAGCTCAGACATATATAGCAATCAGCCCCAGCATTTT
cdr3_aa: CASSSDIYSNQPQHF

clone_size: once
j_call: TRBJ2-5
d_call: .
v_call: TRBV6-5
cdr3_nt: TGTGCCAGCAGTTACTCGGGTCCATCGGGCCAAGAGACCCAGTACTTC
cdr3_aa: CASSYSGPSGQETQYF

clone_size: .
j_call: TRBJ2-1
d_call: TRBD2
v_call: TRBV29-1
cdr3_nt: TGCAGCGTTGTCCTAGCGGGAGTTTACAATGAGCAGTTCTTC
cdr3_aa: CSVVLAGVYNEQFF

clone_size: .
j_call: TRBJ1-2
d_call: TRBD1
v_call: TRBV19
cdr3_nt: TGTGCCAGTACAGACCCCGGGACAGGGAACTATGGCTACACCTTC
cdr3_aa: CASTDPGTGNYGYTF

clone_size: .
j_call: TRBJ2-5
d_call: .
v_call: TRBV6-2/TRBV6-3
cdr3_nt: TGTGCCAGCAGTAACCTGGGGGGGCCGCAAGAGACCCAGTACTTC
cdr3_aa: CASSNLGGPQETQYF

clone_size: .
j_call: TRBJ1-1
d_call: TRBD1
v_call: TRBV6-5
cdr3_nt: TGTGCCAGCAGACCGGGACAGGGAGCTTTCTTT
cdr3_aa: CASRPGQGAFF

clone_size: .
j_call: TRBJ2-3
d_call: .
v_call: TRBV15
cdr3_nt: TGTGCCACCAGCAGAACGCGCGTTGCTAGCACAGATACGCAGTATTTT
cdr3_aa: CATSRTRVASTDTQYF

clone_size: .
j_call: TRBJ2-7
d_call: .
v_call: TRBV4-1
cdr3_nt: TGCGCCAGCAGCCAAGTCCGGGACTCCCAATACGAGCAGTACTTC
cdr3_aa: CASSQVRDSQYEQYF

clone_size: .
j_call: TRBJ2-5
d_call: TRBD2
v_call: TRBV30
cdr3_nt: TGTGCCTGCTCGGGGGGAGCGAGAGAGACCCAGTACTTC
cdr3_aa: CACSGGARETQYF

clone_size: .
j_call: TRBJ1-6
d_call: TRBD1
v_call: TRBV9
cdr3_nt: TGTGCCAGCAGCGTAGGAGGACAGGTGACCTCACCCCTCCACTTT
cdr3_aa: CASSVGGQVTSPLHF

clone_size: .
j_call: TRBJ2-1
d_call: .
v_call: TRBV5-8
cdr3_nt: TGTGCCAGCAGCCTGAAACACGGGGCCTACAATGAGCAGTTCTTC
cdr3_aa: CASSLKHGAYNEQFF